This T cell receptor (beta chain) was found in a study of shared clonotypes between healthy human individuals. As for this clone: Other DNA sequences from this sample encode an identical CDR3 as well.

The repertoire was sequenced with immunoSEQ multiplex PCR; TCRdb's copy has only in-frame clones and lacks some. The table shows 1.5 million to 2.5 million clones, with less than 95% occurring only once. CD45RO-negative cells were positively selected for CCR7, leaving out terminally differentiated effector memory CD45RA+ cells. Trimming removed 2 bases from V and 3 bases from J, with 7 bases in between. CDR1 MDHEN and CDR2 SYDVKM come from the germline V gene. This CDR3 region has 13 residues. Sequenced sample: naive CD8+ T cells sorted from blood. The chain has TRBV28 and TRBJ1-1; D gene uncertain. This receptor was obtained from a young man in good health. CDR3 residues: CASSLVAYTEAFF. In DNA, the CDR3 is TGTGCCAGCAGTTTAGTTGCGTACACTGAAGCTTTCTTT.